One and the same sample provided the 5 T cell receptor beta chains below, sequenced in a study of T cells after yellow fever vaccination. MiXCR, applied by TCRdb to the 5' RACE reads, yields one record per CDR3 protein. Here the sample spans nearly 300,000 distinct CDR3 sequences, roughly 9% being singletons. The material was CD4+ T cells sorted from PBMCs, obtained 5 days after the yellow fever booster vaccination. The source is a man aged 18 to 35 who received the YFV17D yellow fever vaccine.

This clonotype appeared a few times. This chain links TRBV18 with TRBJ2-2; no firm D call. The CDR3 is 17 amino acids. Germline V gives CDR1 KGHSH, CDR2 LQKENI. V shed 0 bases and J shed 8 bases, with 19 bases lying between them. In nucleotides, the CDR3 is TGTGCCAGCTCACCACCGCAGGCTGAACCGAAGGGTGGGGAGCTGTTTTTT. This translates into CASSPPQAEPKGGELFF.

The chain couples TRBV3-2 to TRBJ2-7; no check of the table's D call, TRBD1, against the DNA was made. TRBV3-2 is labeled a pseudogene. The CDR3 runs 16 residues. The CDR3 nucleotides are TGTGCCAGCAGCCAAGAGGGACAGGGGGCTCTTTACGAGCAGTACGTC. Residues: CASSQEGQGALYEQYV.

Only a few counts were recorded for this clonotype. The rearrangement links TRBV18 to TRBJ2-3, with TRBD2 as a possible D gene (6 bases). V was clipped by 0 bases and J by 0 bases, with 13 bases between them. CDR1 is KGHSH, CDR2 LQKENI, per germline. The CDR3 loop spans 17 amino acids. The CDR3: CASSPPAGRDSTDTQYF. The CDR3 coding sequence is TGTGCCAGCTCACCACCGGCGGGACGGGATAGCACAGATACGCAGTATTTT.

V usage is TRBV2 and J usage is TRBJ1-1; a possible D gene is TRBD1 (5 bases). Germline lookup yields CDR1 SNHLY and CDR2 FYNNEI. The V end was cut by 2 bases, the J end by 3 bases, with 13 bases between. This CDR3 contains 15 residues. The CDR3 sequence is CASSERGRGDTEAFF. CDR3 nucleotides: TGTGCCAGCAGTGAACGGGGCAGAGGAGACACTGAAGCTTTCTTT.

This chain links TRBV5-6 with TRBJ2-1, with D possibly being TRBD1 or TRBD2 (6 bases each). Germline CDR1 SGHDT, CDR2 YYEEEE. CDR3 length: 15 amino acids. Trimming took 4 bases from V and 5 from J, leaving 16 bases between them. The CDR3: CASSPRGEYDNEQFF. For the CDR3, the DNA is TGTGCCAGCAGCCCGAGGGGGGAGTACGACAATGAGCAGTTCTTC.